Below, 19 T cell receptor beta chains from the same sample are listed, as sequenced in a study of CXCR3-negative and CXCR3-positive naive CD8 T cells (dated by TCRdb to about 2019). Sequencing was performed on a NextSeq 550. The Human TCR Profiling Kit (MiLaboratory) was used to make UMI-labeled 5' RACE TRB cDNA libraries. Following reprocessing of the reads by TCRdb, the data hold one row per CDR3 protein sequence and no DNA is available. The sample table gives tens of thousands of distinct CDR3 sequences. The leading ten clones occupy 1.5% of the sample. Sequencing input: naive CXCR3- CD8+ T cells from blood. The sample's cell subset or site label, in plain terms: CD45RO-CCR7+CD27+CD95- naive CD8+ T cells lacking CXCR3 (TNR3-). The origin of the receptors is a human donor in good health. Some clones in this sample may be carry-over from other donors' samples.

The chain recombines TRBV29-1 with TRBJ1-2; TCRdb picks TRBD1, but there is no DNA to check that call. Looked up from germline, CDR1 is SQVTM and CDR2 is ANQGSEA. The CDR3 runs to 14 residues. The CDR3 protein is CSVEDRDLHYGYTF. Complete variable domain (other parts from reference TRBV29-1 and TRBJ1-2): SAVISQKPSRDICQRGTSLTIQCQVDSQVTMMFWYRQQPGQSLTLIATANQGSEATYESGFVIDKFPISRPNLTFSTLTVSNMSPEDSSIYLCSVEDRDLHYGYTFGSGTRLTVV.

CDR3 sequence reads: CASSPRGKIDTEAFF. The chain couples TRBV9 to TRBJ1-1; checking the TCRdb D call of TRBD1 is not possible without DNA. CDR1 is SGDLS and CDR2 is YYNGEE in the germline V gene. The CDR3 is 15 residues long.

The chain joins TRBV21-1 to TRBJ2-7; the TRBD1 assignment by TCRdb is unverifiable without DNA. TRBV21-1 corresponds to a pseudogene. The CDR3 runs to 18 residues. The CDR3 loop is CASSYWDRGRMKTYEQYF.

The J gene is TRBJ1-5, the V gene TRBV29-1; with no DNA, the TCRdb D assignment of TRBD1 cannot be verified. From germline, CDR1 is SQVTM and CDR2 ANQGSEA. The CDR3 sequence is 13 residues long. CDR3 residues: CSVEWGKGEPQHF.

The V gene is TRBV12-3 or TRBV12-4, the J gene TRBJ2-2; TCRdb selects TRBD2, and the lack of DNA leaves this call unchecked. The CDR3 loop spans 16 amino acids. The CDR3 spells CASSLFSGLLTGELFF.

The V gene is TRBV4-3, the J gene TRBJ2-3; TCRdb proposes TRBD1, but this gene call is untestable without DNA. The CDR3 covers 16 residues. The germline gives CDR1 LGHNA, CDR2 YSLEER. This CDR3 reads CASSQDFAGETDTQYF.

The V gene is TRBV9, the J gene TRBJ2-1; TCRdb gives TRBD2 as the D gene, but with no DNA this cannot be confirmed. The germline gives CDR1 SGDLS, CDR2 YYNGEE. This CDR3 has 15 residues. The CDR3 here is CASRAGTSGTGEQFF.

The chain carries TRBV7-6 and TRBJ2-5; TCRdb calls TRBD2, which cannot be checked without DNA. This CDR3 region has 19 residues. The germline V gene has CDR1 SGHVS and CDR2 FNYEAQ. The CDR3: CASSLVGFASGGTHETQYF.

This chain links TRBV29-1 with TRBJ1-1; the TRBD1 assignment by TCRdb is unverifiable without DNA. This CDR3 contains 15 residues. Germline values: CDR1 SQVTM, CDR2 ANQGSEA. The CDR3 loop reads CSVAGGGGLFTEAFF.

The J gene is TRBJ1-2, the V gene TRBV28; lacking DNA, the TRBD1 call made by TCRdb goes unchecked. In germline, CDR1 is MDHEN, CDR2 SYDVKM. There are 15 residues in the CDR3. CDR3 loop: CASSLPRDRGYGYTF.

The V call is TRBV4-3, the J call TRBJ2-1; the D call of TRBD2 rests on TCRdb alone, since no DNA is present to check it. CDR1 is LGHNA, CDR2 YSLEER, per germline. The length of the CDR3 is 18 residues. CDR3 sequence: CASSQDLLAGETYNEQFF.

The J gene is TRBJ2-1, the V gene TRBV29-1; TCRdb outputs TRBD2, but without DNA this stays unchecked. The V gene's germline CDR1 is SQVTM and CDR2 ANQGSEA. The CDR3 covers 14 residues. The CDR3 is CSVDMVGLAGEQFF.

J is TRBJ2-7 and V is TRBV6-6; the TRBD1 assignment by TCRdb is unverifiable without DNA. The CDR3 length is 16 residues. Germline V gives CDR1 MNHNY, CDR2 SVGAGI (reference sequence). The CDR3 loop is CARPPRPGTGGYEQYF.

The rearrangement links TRBV7-6 to TRBJ1-5. The CDR3 is 14 residues long. CDR1 SGHVS and CDR2 FNYEAQ come from the germline V gene. The CDR3 spells CASSLLASNQPQHF.

The CDR3 sequence is CASSLEQGPTDTQYF. V and J are TRBV7-6 and TRBJ2-3; checking the TCRdb D call of TRBD1 is not possible without DNA. The germline gives CDR1 SGHVS, CDR2 FNYEAQ. The CDR3 runs to 15 residues. Full variable domain (rest looked up from reference TRBV7-6 and TRBJ2-3): GAGVSQSPRYKVTKRGQDVALRCDPISGHVSLYWYRQALGQGPEFLTYFNYEAQQDKSGLPNDRFSAERPEGSISTLTIQRTEQRDSAMYRCASSLEQGPTDTQYFGPGTRLTVL.

The chain employs TRBV9 and TRBJ2-7; lacking DNA, the TRBD1 call made by TCRdb goes unchecked. Germline lookup yields CDR1 SGDLS and CDR2 YYNGEE. The CDR3 extends over 14 amino acids. CDR3 protein: CASSGQVGAYEQYF.

This chain joins TRBV5-1 and TRBJ2-7; the D call of TRBD1 rests on TCRdb alone, since no DNA is present to check it. Looked up from germline, CDR1 is SGHRS and CDR2 is YFSETQ. This CDR3 region has 15 residues. CDR3: CASSSNLGTGYEQYF.

The chain couples TRBV5-1 to TRBJ2-1; checking the TCRdb D call of TRBD2 is not possible without DNA. The germline V gene has CDR1 SGHRS and CDR2 YFSETQ. The CDR3 length is 16 residues. The CDR3 loop is CASSLWSSGEYNEQFF.

The J gene is TRBJ2-2, the V gene TRBV28; TCRdb calls TRBD2, which cannot be checked without DNA. Germline CDR1 MDHEN, CDR2 SYDVKM. This CDR3 spans 15 amino acids. CDR3 sequence: CASRRGGRATGELFF. The complete variable domain, with remaining parts taken from reference TRBV28 and TRBJ2-2, reads DVKVTQSSRYLVKRTGEKVFLECVQDMDHENMFWYRQDPGLGLRLIYFSYDVKMKEKGDIPEGYSVSREKKERFSLILESASTNQTSMYLCASRRGGRATGELFFGEGSRLTVL.